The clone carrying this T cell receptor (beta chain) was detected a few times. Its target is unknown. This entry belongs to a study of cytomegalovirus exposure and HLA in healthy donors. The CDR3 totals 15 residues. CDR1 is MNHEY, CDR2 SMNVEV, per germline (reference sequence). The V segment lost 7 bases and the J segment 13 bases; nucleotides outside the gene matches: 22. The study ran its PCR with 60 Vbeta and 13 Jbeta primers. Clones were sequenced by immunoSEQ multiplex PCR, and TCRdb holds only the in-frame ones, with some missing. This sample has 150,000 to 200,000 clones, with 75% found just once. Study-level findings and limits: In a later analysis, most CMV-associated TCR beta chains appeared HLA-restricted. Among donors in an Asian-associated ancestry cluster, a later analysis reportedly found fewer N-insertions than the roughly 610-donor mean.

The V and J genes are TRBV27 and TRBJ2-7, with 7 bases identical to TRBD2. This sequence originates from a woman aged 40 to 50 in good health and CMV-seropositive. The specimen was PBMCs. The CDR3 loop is CASNITKSGLGNNYF. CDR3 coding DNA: TGTGCCAGCAATATCACGAAAAGTGGACTAGGAAATAATTACTTC.